This is a list of T cell receptor beta chains from one sample in a study of tumor and adjacent non-tumor tissue in lung cancer. TCRdb used MiXCR to reprocess the multiplex PCR reads, holding one entry per CDR3 protein. Of over 100,000 distinct CDR3 sequences detected, roughly 80% appear once; the ten largest clones hold about 40%. Source material: lung tumor tissue. These receptors were taken from a woman aged 55-70 years with non-small cell lung cancer. Both conserved end residues are part of each CDR3. D genes are given only for firm matches. A row's size may be missing; if present it is once, few, many or a size class.

- | TRBJ2-7 | - | TRBV6-2/TRBV6-3 | CASSTNRGGSSYERYF | TGTGCCAGCAGTACTAACAGGGGGGGAAGCTCCTACGAGCGGTACTTC
- | TRBJ2-5 | - | TRBV11-1 | CASNRRQFERIETQYF | TGTGCCAGCAACCGACGACAGTTCGAGAGGATAGAGACCCAGTACTTC
TRBD1 | TRBJ1-1 | many | TRBV20-1 | CSARTGDAEAFF | TGCAGTGCTAGAACAGGGGACGCTGAAGCTTTCTTT
- | TRBJ2-3 | - | TRBV28 | CASSFLTGTDTQYF | TGTGCCAGCAGTTTTCTAACGGGGACAGATACGCAGTATTTT
TRBD2 | TRBJ2-1 | - | TRBV11-3 | CAGSYLAGGNNEQFF | TGTGCCGGCAGCTACCTAGCGGGGGGGAATAATGAGCAGTTCTTC
- | TRBJ2-1 | - | TRBV5-1 | CAISLEMGVNEQFF | TGCGCCATCAGCTTGGAGATGGGGGTCAATGAGCAGTTCTTC
- | TRBJ2-5 | many | TRBV6-5 | CASSYSSSEETQYF | TGTGCCAGCAGTTACTCGAGTAGCGAGGAGACCCAGTACTTC
TRBD2 | TRBJ2-1 | - | TRBV11-3 | CASFLDLTSGSPNEQFF | TGTGCCAGCTTCTTAGATTTGACTAGCGGGAGCCCCAATGAGCAGTTCTTC
TRBD1 | TRBJ1-2 | - | TRBV6-5 | CPSSRIGTDYGNTF | TGTCCCAGCAGTAGGATCGGGACAGACTATGGCAACACCTTC
TRBD2 | TRBJ2-3 | - | TRBV6-1 | CARSEVAGVGDMQYF | TGTGCCAGAAGTGAAGTTGCGGGAGTGGGAGATATGCAGTATTTT
- | TRBJ2-2 | - | TRBV20-1 | CGGIQGGTGELFF | TGCGGTGGAATACAGGGCGGTACCGGGGAGCTGTTTTTT
- | TRBJ2-2 | - | TRBV11-2 | CASSSPHGGRNIVELFF | TGTGCCAGCAGCTCTCCTCATGGGGGGCGGAACATCGTGGAGCTGTTTTTT
- | TRBJ1-2 | many | TRBV12-3/TRBV12-4 | CASSLGGPGFGYTF | TGTGCCAGCAGCCTCGGGGGGCCCGGCTTTGGCTACACCTTC
- | TRBJ2-7 | - | TRBV11-2 | CVSGLQSGNNYEQYF | TGTGTCAGCGGACTCCAATCAGGCAATAACTACGAGCAGTACTTC
- | TRBJ2-1 | - | TRBV11-3 | CASGRGVGQGNEQFF | TGTGCCAGCGGCCGGGGCGTGGGTCAAGGCAATGAACAGTTCTTC
- | TRBJ2-7 | - | TRBV12-3/TRBV12-4 | CVSSRGTAPLYEQYF | TGTGTCAGCAGTCGGGGGACAGCACCACTCTACGAGCAGTACTTC
- | TRBJ1-1 | - | TRBV20-1 | CSASVRTEVDTEAFF | TGCAGTGCTAGTGTGAGGACAGAGGTGGACACTGAAGCTTTCTTT
- | TRBJ2-2 | - | TRBV5-4 | CVSSSGQDTGKLFF | TGTGTCAGCAGCTCAGGGCAGGACACCGGGAAGCTGTTTTTT